Shown below are 9 T cell receptor beta chains from a single sample sequenced in a study of shared clonotypes between healthy human individuals. Terminally differentiated effector memory CD45RA+ cells were left out of the naive CD8 fraction, which was CD45RO-negative and positively selected for CCR7. Sequencing used immunoSEQ multiplex PCR; TCRdb keeps in-frame clones, though not all of them. Seen here are fewer than 850,000 clones, 96% observed once, and the top ten hold less than 0.25%. Sequencing was carried out using naive CD8+ T cells sorted from blood. These receptors were collected from a man in his thirties or forties in good health.

The J gene is TRBJ2-1, the V gene TRBV13, with a tentative D call TRBD1 (6 bases). The germline V and J ends were trimmed by 2 bases and 7 bases, with 6 bases remaining between them. This CDR3 is built from 12 residues. CDR1 and CDR2 from the germline V gene are PRHDT and FYEKMQ (reference sequence). This chain's CDR3 is CASSLQGNEQFF. The CDR3 DNA reads as TGTGCCAGCAGCTTACAGGGGAATGAGCAGTTCTTC.

The chain recombines TRBV18 with TRBJ1-4; 10 bases are shared with TRBD1. The germline CDR1 and CDR2 sequences are KGHSH and LQKENI. The V and J ends lost 6 bases and 8 bases, in that order; junction bases with no gene match: 9. This CDR3 is 15 amino acids long. CDR3 residues: CASSLPDRGREKLFF. DNA of the CDR3: TGTGCCAGCTCCCTTCCCGACAGGGGGCGAGAAAAACTGTTTTTT.

The chain joins TRBV30 to TRBJ2-7; perhaps TRBD1 as D (6 bases). The CDR3 totals 16 residues. Germline CDR1 reads GTSNPN; CDR2 reads SVGIG (reference sequence). Trimming removed 2 bases from V and 3 bases from J, with 20 bases in between. CDR3 nucleotide sequence: TGTGCCTGGAGTCCACATGCCGGGACACACCACTACGAGCAGTACTTC. Translated: CAWSPHAGTHHYEQYF.

V and J are TRBV6-6 and TRBJ1-5; unclear D gene. Trimming shortened V by 8 bases and J by 3 bases, and 11 bases separated the two germline ends. Germline CDR1 is MNHNY and CDR2 is SVGAGI (reference sequence). The CDR3 extends over 13 amino acids. CDR3 DNA sequence: TGTGCCAGCGCCATTGGGCCCAATCAGCCCCAGCATTTT. It codes for CASAIGPNQPQHF.

The chain carries TRBV5-8 and TRBJ2-7, with 8 bases identical to TRBD2. Trimming cost V 3 bases and J 2 bases; bases outside gene matches: 10. The CDR3 length is 16 residues. Germline V gene data show CDR1 as SGHTS and CDR2 as YDEGEE. CDR3 sequence reads: CASSYGAGVVPYEQYF. The CDR3, as DNA: TGTGCCAGCAGCTATGGAGCGGGAGTAGTCCCCTACGAGCAGTACTTC.

This chain joins TRBV7-8 and TRBJ1-5, with a weak D call TRBD1 (6 bases). V was shortened by 3 bases and J by 1 base, with 13 bases between the two germline ends. This CDR3 has 16 residues. Per germline, CDR1 SGHVS and CDR2 FQNEAQ. CDR3: CASSFYRAGSNQPQHF. CDR3 coding DNA: TGTGCCAGCAGCTTTTACAGGGCAGGGAGCAATCAGCCCCAGCATTTT.

This sequence joins TRBV11-2 and TRBJ2-2, with a possible D match to TRBD2 (6 bases). Germline V lookup: CDR1 SGHAT, CDR2 FQNNGV. The length of the CDR3 is 13 residues. Trimming stripped 8 bases from V and 4 bases from J, with 11 bases between. CDR3 DNA: TGTGCCAGCTTCGGGAGTTCCACCGGGGAGCTGTTTTTT. Its translation is CASFGSSTGELFF.

The gene calls are TRBV29-1 and TRBJ1-1; TRBD1 matches 7 bases. The length of the CDR3 is 16 residues. J was trimmed by 1 base and V by 2 bases; bases with no gene match: 10. In germline, CDR1 is SQVTM, CDR2 ANQGSEA. CDR3 sequence: CSVEFTGQETNTEAFF. CDR3 bases: TGCAGCGTTGAATTTACAGGACAGGAAACGAACACTGAAGCTTTCTTT.

This rearrangement joins TRBV9 to TRBJ1-1; D remains ambiguous. This CDR3 comprises 14 residues. The V gene lost 6 bases and the J gene lost 0 bases, with 12 bases spanning the gap. Germline loops: CDR1 SGDLS, CDR2 YYNGEE. The CDR3 DNA follows: TGTGCCAGCACCTTAGGAGGGCTGAACACTGAAGCTTTCTTT. It is translated as CASTLGGLNTEAFF.